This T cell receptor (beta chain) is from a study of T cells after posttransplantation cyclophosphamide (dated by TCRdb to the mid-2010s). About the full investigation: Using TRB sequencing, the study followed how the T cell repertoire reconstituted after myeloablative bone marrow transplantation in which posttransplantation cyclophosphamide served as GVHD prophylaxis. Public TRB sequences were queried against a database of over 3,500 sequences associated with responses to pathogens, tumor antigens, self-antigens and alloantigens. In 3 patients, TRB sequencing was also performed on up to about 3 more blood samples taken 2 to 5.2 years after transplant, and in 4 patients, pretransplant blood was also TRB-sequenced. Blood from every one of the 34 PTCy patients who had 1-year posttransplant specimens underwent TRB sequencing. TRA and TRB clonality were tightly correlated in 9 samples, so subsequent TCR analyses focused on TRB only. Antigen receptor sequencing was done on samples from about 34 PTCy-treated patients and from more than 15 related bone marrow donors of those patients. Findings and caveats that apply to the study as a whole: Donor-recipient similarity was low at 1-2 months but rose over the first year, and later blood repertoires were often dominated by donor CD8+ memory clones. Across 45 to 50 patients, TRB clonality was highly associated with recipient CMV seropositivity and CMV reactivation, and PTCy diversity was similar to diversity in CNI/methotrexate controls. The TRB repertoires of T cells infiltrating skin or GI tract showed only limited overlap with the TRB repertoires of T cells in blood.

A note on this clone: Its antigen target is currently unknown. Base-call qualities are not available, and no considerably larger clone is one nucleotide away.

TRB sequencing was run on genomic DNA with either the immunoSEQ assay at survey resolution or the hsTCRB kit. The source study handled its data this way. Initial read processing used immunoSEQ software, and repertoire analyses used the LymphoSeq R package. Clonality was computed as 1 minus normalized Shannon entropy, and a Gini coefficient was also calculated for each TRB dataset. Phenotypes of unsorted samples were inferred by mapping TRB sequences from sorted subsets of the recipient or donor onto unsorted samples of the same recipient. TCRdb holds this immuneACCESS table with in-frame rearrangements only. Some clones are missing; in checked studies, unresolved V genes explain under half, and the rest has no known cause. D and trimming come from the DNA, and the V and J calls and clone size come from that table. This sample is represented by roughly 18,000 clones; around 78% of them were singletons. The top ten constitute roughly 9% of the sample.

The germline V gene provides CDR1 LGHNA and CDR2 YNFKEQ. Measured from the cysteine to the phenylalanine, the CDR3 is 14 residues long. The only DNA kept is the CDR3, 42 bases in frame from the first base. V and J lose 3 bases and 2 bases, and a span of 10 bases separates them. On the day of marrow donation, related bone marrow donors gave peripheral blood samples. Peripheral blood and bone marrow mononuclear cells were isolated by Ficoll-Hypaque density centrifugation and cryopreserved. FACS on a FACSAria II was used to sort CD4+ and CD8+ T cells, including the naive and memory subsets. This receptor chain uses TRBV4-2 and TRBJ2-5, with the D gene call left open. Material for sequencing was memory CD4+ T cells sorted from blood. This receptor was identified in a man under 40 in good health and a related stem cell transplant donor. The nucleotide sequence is TGTGCCAGCAGCCACCTGGAGAGGCAAGAGACCCAGTACTTC. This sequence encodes CASSHLERQETQYF.